This T cell receptor beta chain is drawn from a study of T cells in tuberculosis. The time point: new active TB diagnosis, blood taken before or within 7 days of starting treatment. Trimming left V 4 bases short and J 7 bases short, with 19 bases between. The CDR3 runs 15 residues. From germline, CDR1 is MNHEY and CDR2 SMNVEV (reference sequence). Sequenced by immunoSEQ multiplex PCR; TCRdb stores in-frame clones only, minus some. The sample lists 30,000 to 40,000 clones, 94% seen once, with about 4.7% in the top ten. The chain joins TRBV27 to TRBJ2-5; D may be TRBD2 (7 bases). The source is an adult with tuberculosis. Material: PBMCs, obtained at tuberculosis diagnosis. CDR3 in DNA: TGTGCCAGCAGTTCGTTCGGGGGGCCGCAGGGGACCCAGTACTTC. This sequence encodes CASSSFGGPQGTQYF.